Listed below are T cell receptor beta chains from one sample, sequenced in a study of blood T cell repertoires in COVID-19. The protocol was immunoSEQ multiplex PCR, while the TCRdb copy is restricted to in-frame clones and leaves out a portion. Of a few hundred thousand clones in the sample, approximately 87% were seen once. Source material: peripheral blood. These receptors were obtained from a woman between 45 and 60 years old with acute or convalescent COVID-19. The conserved cysteine and the conserved F or W are not part of the CDR3 here.

j_call	v_call	cdr3_aa
TRBJ2-1	TRBV18	ASSPLNGGNEQF
TRBJ2-5	TRBV5-6	ASSSTLGKGAGETQY
TRBJ2-2	TRBV30	AWSVTRLAARDDGSGELF
TRBJ1-1	TRBV6-5	ASKREDWANTEAF
TRBJ2-7	TRBV6-1	ASSDRGQGQY
TRBJ2-1	TRBV2	ASRGTSGSYNEQF
TRBJ2-3	TRBV7-2	ASSSGQDWTDTQY
TRBJ2-1	TRBV4-3	ASSQAGTSGAINEQF
TRBJ2-1	TRBV4-3	ASSQSGLAGGLNEQF
TRBJ1-2	TRBV29-1	SVDRGLRTNYGYT
TRBJ2-5	TRBV29-1	SVAYRVGETQY
TRBJ1-1	TRBV11-2	ASSLDFGDRGIKAF
TRBJ2-4	TRBV18	ASSPEGSKNIQY
TRBJ1-4	TRBV30	AWSGRPSEKLF
TRBJ2-3	TRBV30	AWSPLRGSIY
TRBJ2-7	TRBV6-5	ASSPLMTVSSEQY
TRBJ2-5	TRBV25-1	ASSEPQGALETQY
TRBJ1-1	TRBV6-5	ASRNRGPEAF